The 20 T cell receptor beta chains below all came from one sample that was sequenced in a study of T cells in Graves' hyperthyroidism and ophthalmopathy. Authors of the study amplified TCR beta CDR3 regions from RNA transcripts. Using the HTBI primer set, a first-round RT-PCR was run on the TCR CDR3. TCRdb re-analysed the multiplex PCR reads in MiXCR, keeping a single row per CDR3 protein. The sample has about 840,000 distinct CDR3 sequences; about 38% are singletons. Sequencing was performed on blood. These TCRs come from a man younger than 35 with Graves' hyperthyroidism.

The V gene is TRBV20-1, the J gene TRBJ1-1, with a possible D match to TRBD1 (5 bases). The CDR3 is made up of 14 amino acids. From germline, CDR1 is DFQATT and CDR2 SNEGSKA (reference sequence). The V and J ends lost 4 bases and 1 base respectively, with 13 bases between them. The DNA of the CDR3 is TGCAGTGCTATGAATCAGGGAGGGAACACTGAAGCTTTCTTT. It codes for CSAMNQGGNTEAFF.

This clonotype was picked up a small number of times. The chain is built from TRBV29-1 and TRBJ2-7, with 7 bases aligning to TRBD2. The germline CDR1 and CDR2 sequences are SQVTM and ANQGSEA. This CDR3 region has 14 residues. J was trimmed by 5 bases and V by 4 bases; bases with no gene match: 11. The CDR3 is CSVGGITSADEQYF. The CDR3 DNA is TGCAGCGTTGGAGGGATTACTAGCGCCGACGAGCAGTACTTC.

This clonotype has only a few counts. A junction end diverges from the germline sequence, so it may reflect a read error. The J gene is TRBJ1-5, the V gene TRBV7-9; maybe TRBD1 (5 bases). The CDR3 covers 17 residues. Per the germline V gene, CDR1 is SEHNR and CDR2 is FQNEAQ (reference sequence). The CDR3 bases are TGCGCCAGCAGCCAAACCGACAGCCCGAATAGCAATCAGCCCCAGCATTTT. Amino acids: CASSQTDSPNSNQPQHF.

The chain links TRBV12-3 or TRBV12-4 to TRBJ1-6, with D tentatively TRBD1 (6 bases). Between the trimmed V and J ends, which lost 6 bases and 5 bases, there was a span of 8 bases. CDR3 size: 13 residues. CDR3 DNA sequence: TGTGCCAGCAGCAGGGGAGATAATTCACCCCTCCACTTT. Translation gives CASSRGDNSPLHF.

This clonotype was detected ten times or more. The chain employs TRBV19 and TRBJ2-2; D not certain. Looked up from germline, CDR1 is LNHDA and CDR2 is SQIVND (reference sequence). CDR3 length: 10 residues. Trimming removed 9 bases at V and 6 bases at J, with 5 bases between. In DNA, the CDR3 is TGTGCCAGCAGTGCCGGGGAGCTGTTTTTT. Amino acids: CASSAGELFF.

This clonotype was detected only a few times. The chain links TRBV5-1 to TRBJ2-7; D possibly corresponds to TRBD2 (6 bases). The CDR3 totals 13 residues. Germline V CDR1 and CDR2: SGHRS, YFSETQ. Trimming took off 1 base at V and 6 bases at J, with 11 bases between the two ends. The DNA for the CDR3 is TGCGCCAGCAGCTTGCCGGGAGCCCTCGAGCAGTACTTC. Its protein product is CASSLPGALEQYF.

The V and J genes are TRBV6-5 and TRBJ1-6; D is uncertain. Germline CDR1 is MNHEY and CDR2 is SVGAGI. The V end was cut by 2 bases, the J end by 7 bases, with 21 bases between. The CDR3 extends over 18 amino acids. CDR3 in DNA: TGTGCCAGCAGTTACGTGACTGGGAACAGTGGGCCCAATTCACCCCTCCACTTT. Its translation is CASSYVTGNSGPNSPLHF.

Ten or more counts support this clonotype. The CDR3 DNA reads as TGCAGCGTTGAAGATTCGGAGGGGGCACATAGAAACACCATATATTTT. As protein: CSVEDSEGAHRNTIYF. The V call is TRBV29-1, the J call TRBJ1-3; 7 bases align to TRBD1. V lost 0 bases and J lost 5; bases outside the gene matches: 10. Germline V gives CDR1 SQVTM, CDR2 ANQGSEA. This CDR3 has 16 residues.

This clonotype was counted many times. This chain links TRBV10-3 with TRBJ1-1; D is ambiguous. In germline, CDR1 is ENHRY, CDR2 SYGVKD. The CDR3 consists of 13 residues. Between the trimmed V and J ends, which lost 6 bases and 3 bases, there was a span of 11 bases. The CDR3, as DNA: TGTGCCATCAGACCCGGGGTGGACACTGAAGCTTTCTTT. Translation: CAIRPGVDTEAFF.

In its sample, this clonotype was seen a few times. CDR3 amino acids: CASSGGTGEAFF. CDR3 nucleotides: TGCGCCAGCAGCGGTGGGACAGGGGAAGCTTTCTTT. V usage is TRBV5-1 and J usage is TRBJ1-1; 9 nucleotides align to TRBD1. The germline gives CDR1 SGHRS, CDR2 YFSETQ. The CDR3 runs to 12 residues. Trimming took 4 bases from V and 8 from J; bases not matched to a gene: 3. Together with reference TRBV5-1 and TRBJ1-1, the CDR3 gives the full variable domain: KAGVTQTPRYLIKTRGQQVTLSCSPISGHRSVSWYQQTPGQGLQFLFEYFSETQRNKGNFPGRFSGRQFSNSRSEMNVSTLELGDSALYLCASSGGTGEAFFGQGTRLTVV.

The CDR3 DNA follows: TGCGCCAGCAGCTTGGAAGGCAGGGGGGACACTGAAGCTTTCTTT. Protein: CASSLEGRGDTEAFF. The chain employs TRBV5-1 and TRBJ1-1; 7 nucleotides match TRBD1. CDR1 is SGHRS and CDR2 is YFSETQ in the germline V gene. After removal of 0 bases from V and 3 bases from J, the junction contained 5 bases not matched to a gene. CDR3 length: 15 residues.

This clonotype was detected many times. The chain recombines TRBV19 with TRBJ1-6; D is uncertain. Germline V gene data show CDR1 as LNHDA and CDR2 as SQIVND (reference sequence). CDR3 length: 11 amino acids. V was cut by 9 bases and J by 8 bases, with 8 bases left in between. As DNA, the CDR3 is TGTGCCAGCAGTGGGGATTCACCCCTCCACTTT. This encodes CASSGDSPLHF.

The V and J genes are TRBV15 and TRBJ2-6; 7 nucleotides line up with TRBD2. CDR3 length: 10 residues. V trimming: 5 bases; J trimming: 17 bases; junction bases outside the gene matches: 3. Germline V gene lookup returns CDR1 LNHNV and CDR2 YYDKDF (reference sequence). Here the CDR3 reads CATSAAGVTF. In nucleotides, the CDR3 is TGTGCCACCAGCGCCGCGGGAGTGACTTTC.

This clonotype was counted only a few times. One end of the junction fails to match germline, which may point to a read error. The chain couples TRBV10-3 to TRBJ1-5, with D possibly matching TRBD1 (5 bases). Germline V CDR1 and CDR2: ENHRY, SYGVKD. CDR3 length: 16 amino acids. The CDR3, as DNA: TGTGCCAGCAGTGGGGGGGTACGGGGAAGCGGTCAGCCCCAGCATTTT. Amino acids: CASSGGVRGSGQPQHF.

The chain couples TRBV14 to TRBJ2-7; D may be TRBD1 (5 bases). Looked up from germline, CDR1 is SGHDN and CDR2 is FVKESK. The length of the CDR3 is 14 residues. Trimming shortened V by 0 bases and J by 5 bases, and 11 bases separated the two germline ends. Here the CDR3 DNA reads TGTGCCAGCAGCCAAGAACCTCAGGGCAACGAGCAGTACTTC. Protein: CASSQEPQGNEQYF.

The chain couples TRBV20-1 to TRBJ2-7; 10 bases match TRBD1. CDR1 and CDR2 from the germline V gene are DFQATT and SNEGSKA (reference sequence). The CDR3 runs to 15 residues. V trimming: 6 bases; J trimming: 0 bases; junction bases outside the gene matches: 8. CDR3 residues: CSARTGGAFSYEQYF. The CDR3 bases are TGCAGTGCCCGGACAGGGGGGGCCTTCTCCTACGAGCAGTACTTC.

This clonotype appeared a few times. This chain uses TRBV7-2 with TRBJ1-5, with a possible D match to TRBD1 (5 bases). The CDR3 extends over 16 amino acids. V lost 1 base and J 7 bases, leaving 17 bases between the germline ends. Germline V gene data show CDR1 as SGHTA and CDR2 as FQGNSA. Here the CDR3 reads CASSLVIGREGQPQHF. CDR3 nucleotides: TGTGCCAGCAGCTTAGTAATTGGCAGGGAGGGACAGCCCCAGCATTTT.

The chain links TRBV2 to TRBJ2-2, with D hard to call. CDR1 is SNHLY and CDR2 is FYNNEI in the germline V gene. The CDR3 is made up of 11 amino acids. V was clipped by 3 bases and J by 8 bases, with 4 bases between them. CDR3 amino acids: CASSDVGELFF. CDR3 bases: TGTGCCAGCAGTGATGTAGGGGAGCTGTTTTTT.

In its sample, this clonotype was seen many times. V is TRBV10-3 and J is TRBJ1-5; unclear D gene. Trimming left V 6 bases short and J 1 base short, with 7 bases between. Germline values: CDR1 ENHRY, CDR2 SYGVKD. CDR3 length: 13 residues. The CDR3 nucleotides are TGTGCCATCAGGGGCGACAGCAATCAGCCCCAGCATTTT. Its protein product is CAIRGDSNQPQHF.

Comment on this clonotype: Since the CDR3 does not end with the conserved phenylalanine or tryptophan, this likely comes from a read error. The chain is built from TRBV20-1 and TRBJ2-7; D remains unclear. The CDR3 spans 14 residues. V was clipped by 2 bases and J by 0 bases, with 11 bases between them. Germline-derived CDR1 and CDR2 are DFQATT and SNEGSKA (reference sequence). CDR3 sequence: CSARSNGGSYEQYL. CDR3 DNA sequence: TGCAGTGCTAGATCCAACGGCGGCTCCTACGAGCAGTACTTA.